The 15 T cell receptor beta chains given below trace back to one sample, sequenced in a study of post-analysis software for immune sequencing data. Study results and limitations: With TRBV5-6, TRBV5-1 and TRBV20-1 included, about 5 TRBV segments were more frequent in patients than in controls.

Their recognized antigens are unknown. TCR beta cDNA libraries included unique molecular identifiers. TCRdb redid the calling of the PCR reads with MiXCR, one entry per CDR3 protein. This table has roughly 180,000 distinct CDR3 sequences, roughly 31% appearing once. Material: blood. These receptors were collected from a girl aged 10 to 17 with multiple sclerosis.

Turning to this clonotype: This may stem from a read error, because a much larger clone lies one nucleotide away. The chain is built from TRBV5-1 and TRBJ2-3; 9 bases are a match to TRBD2. This CDR3 has 15 residues. Germline values: CDR1 SGHRS, CDR2 YFSETQ. The CDR3 loop reads CVSSLGTSRTDTQYF. CDR3 nucleotides: TGCGTCAGCAGCTTGGGGACTAGCCGCACAGATACGCAGTATTTT.

Notes on this clonotype: This could be a read error, since a much larger clone is one nucleotide away. The chain links TRBV5-1 to TRBJ1-2, with a tentative D call TRBD1 (5 bases). This CDR3 spans 14 amino acids. From germline, CDR1 is SGHRS and CDR2 YFSETQ. In DNA, the CDR3 is TGCGCCGGCAGCATTGGGACGGGATACTATGGCTACACCTTC. Translating it yields CAGSIGTGYYGYTF.

This clonotype appeared once. This clone may be a read error of a much larger clone one base away. The rearrangement links TRBV6-1 to TRBJ2-7, with D perhaps TRBD2 (5 bases). The CDR3 runs 16 residues. Germline V gene data show CDR1 as MNHNS and CDR2 as SASEGT. Trimming removed 4 bases from V and 1 base from J, with 17 bases in between. CDR3 nucleotide sequence: TGTGCCAGCAGTGGAATCTTAGCGTTGCCTTCCTACGAGCAGTACTTC. Its translation: CASSGILALPSYEQYF.

This clonotype occurred many times. The chain couples TRBV27 to TRBJ2-7; D call uncertain. The V end was cut by 6 bases, the J end by 4 bases, with 10 bases between. This CDR3 spans 12 amino acids. CDR1 and CDR2 (germline): MNHEY, SMNVEV (reference sequence). Here the CDR3 DNA reads TGTGCCAGCAGCCCCGAGGAATACGAGCAGTACTTC. It yields the protein CASSPEEYEQYF.

The CDR3 bases are TGTGCCAGCAGCTTTACAGGGCCCTCGGATGTGGGCACTGAAGCTTTCTTT. Its translation: CASSFTGPSDVGTEAFF. The V and J genes are TRBV7-9 and TRBJ1-1; D perhaps matches TRBD1 (6 bases). The CDR3 spans 17 residues. Germline values: CDR1 SEHNR, CDR2 FQNEAQ (reference sequence). The V end lost 3 bases, the J end lost 4 bases, and 21 bases lay between the germline ends.

This rearrangement joins TRBV4-1 to TRBJ2-5; D gene uncertain. The CDR3 has 14 residues. V lost 0 bases and J 1 base, leaving 6 bases between the germline ends. CDR1 is MGHRA and CDR2 is YSYEKL in the germline V gene. The CDR3 DNA reads TGCGCCAGCAGCCAAGAAAGCCTCCAAGAGACCCAGTACTTC. Its protein is CASSQESLQETQYF.

Only one count was recorded for this clonotype. This may stem from a read error, because a much larger clone lies one nucleotide away. This chain joins TRBV28 and TRBJ2-7; 7 positions agree with TRBD2. The CDR3 has 15 amino acids. Germline V gene sequence: CDR1 MDHEN, CDR2 SYDVKM. The CDR3 loop is CVSNQAAGSSYEQYF. CDR3 sequence (DNA): TGTGTCAGCAATCAGGCAGCGGGAAGCTCCTACGAGCAGTACTTC.

The chain combines TRBV19 with TRBJ2-5; 11 nucleotides agree with TRBD2. The germline V gene has CDR1 LNHDA and CDR2 SQIVND (reference sequence). This CDR3 contains 18 residues. The V and J ends lost 3 bases and 11 bases, in that order; junction bases with no gene match: 20. The CDR3 nucleotides read TGTGCCAGTAGTATCCCCGGGACTAGCGGCGTGGGGGTCGATGAGCAGTACTTC. Its translation: CASSIPGTSGVGVDEQYF.

This clonotype was counted ten times or more. The V and J genes are TRBV27 and TRBJ2-5, with 8 bases lining up with TRBD2. V lost 4 bases, J lost 2 bases, and 18 bases stayed unmatched. There are 19 residues in the CDR3. Germline CDR1 is MNHEY and CDR2 is SMNVEV (reference sequence). CDR3 DNA sequence: TGTGCCAGCAGTTCACTATACTCCCCACTAGCGGAGAAACAAGAGACCCAGTACTTC. Encoded protein: CASSSLYSPLAEKQETQYF.

The CDR3 sequence is CASSDNSVTNEKLFF. CDR3 coding DNA: TGTGCCAGCAGCGATAACAGTGTAACTAATGAAAAACTGTTTTTT. The V call is TRBV9, the J call TRBJ1-4, with D unresolved. This CDR3 is 15 amino acids long. V was shortened by 3 bases and J by 1 base, with 10 bases between the two germline ends. Germline CDR1 reads SGDLS; CDR2 reads YYNGEE.

The V gene is TRBV10-3, the J gene TRBJ2-1, with 8 bases matching TRBD1. The end of the DNA is better explained by TRBJ2-7, so the J call may be wrong. CDR3 length equals 13 residues. CDR1 is ENHRY and CDR2 is SYGVKD in the germline V gene. DNA of the CDR3: TGTGCCATCCAGGGGGCTGGATACAATGAGCAGTACTTC. This translates into CAIQGAGYNEQYF.

The sample holds many counts of this clonotype. V usage is TRBV20-1 and J usage is TRBJ2-1; TRBD2 matches 10 bases. Germline CDR1 reads DFQATT; CDR2 reads SNEGSKA (reference sequence). The V gene end was trimmed by 2 bases and the J gene end by 8 bases; junction bases not matched to a gene: 15. The CDR3 sequence is 17 residues long. CDR3 protein: CSARPSGSHHLLDEQFF. In DNA form, the CDR3 reads TGCAGTGCTAGACCTAGCGGGAGCCATCACCTACTCGATGAGCAGTTCTTC.

This clonotype was detected ten times or more. The rearrangement uses TRBV6-2 or TRBV6-3 and TRBJ2-7, with 10 bases identical to TRBD1. Germline assignment: CDR1 MNHEY and CDR2 SVGEGT. The length of the CDR3 is 14 residues. V shed 10 bases and J 0 bases; nucleotides not matched to a gene: 6. As DNA, the CDR3 is TGTGCCAACCCGGGACAGGGGTTCTCCTACGAGCAGTACTTC. Translated, it gives CANPGQGFSYEQYF.

This clonotype was recorded many times. The CDR3 loop reads CAGRSGANVLTF. CDR3 sequence (DNA): TGTGCCGGTCGCTCTGGGGCCAACGTCCTGACTTTC. The J gene is TRBJ2-6, the V gene TRBV11-2; no clear D. V lost 11 bases, J lost 0 bases, and 5 bases lay in between. This CDR3 spans 12 amino acids. Germline loops: CDR1 SGHAT, CDR2 FQNNGV.

The CDR3 sequence: CASSWTGLRNTEAFF. The CDR3 region has the DNA TGTGCCAGCAGCTGGACGGGACTGAGGAACACTGAAGCTTTCTTT. The chain is built from TRBV12-3 or TRBV12-4 and TRBJ1-1; TRBD1 might be the D (5 bases). The CDR3 length is 15 residues. The V gene lost 6 bases and the J gene lost 1 base, with 15 bases spanning the gap.